This TCR beta chain was captured by sequencing in a study of blood T cell repertoires in COVID-19. Study-level information: COVID-19 samples collected from the United States, Italy and Spain covered acute and convalescent phases. T cells, B-cell-depleted T cells, or PBMCs provided the cDNA or gDNA that served as material.

The trim removed 3 bases at V and 6 bases at J, leaving 6 bases unmatched. The CDR3 consists of 14 residues. Germline V gives CDR1 LNHDA, CDR2 SQIVND (reference sequence). In the authors' workflow: Nucleated cell counts were estimated from reference gene primer amplification. Sequenced by immunoSEQ multiplex PCR; TCRdb stores in-frame clones only, minus some. That table gives V, J and clone size, and the DNA gave D and trimming. In the table there are approximately 91,000 clones, around 75% of which are singletons. This rearrangement joins TRBV19 to TRBJ1-1; 8 bases align to TRBD1. The sample was peripheral blood. This receptor was identified in a man aged 65-85 years with acute or convalescent COVID-19. DNA for the CDR3: TGTGCCAGTAGTATGCGGACAGGGATCCCTGAAGCTTTCTTT. Its protein product is CASSMRTGIPEAFF.